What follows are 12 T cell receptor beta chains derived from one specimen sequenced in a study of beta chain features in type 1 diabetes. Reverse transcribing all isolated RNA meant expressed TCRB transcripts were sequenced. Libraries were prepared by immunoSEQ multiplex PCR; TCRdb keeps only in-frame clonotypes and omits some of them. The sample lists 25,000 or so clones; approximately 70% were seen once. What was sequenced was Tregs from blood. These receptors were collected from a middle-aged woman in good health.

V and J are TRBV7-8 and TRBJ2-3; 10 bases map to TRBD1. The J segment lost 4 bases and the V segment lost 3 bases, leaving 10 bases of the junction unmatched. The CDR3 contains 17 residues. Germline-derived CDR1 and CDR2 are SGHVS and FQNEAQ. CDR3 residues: CASSFWGGTGVPDTQYF. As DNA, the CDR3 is TGTGCCAGCAGCTTTTGGGGCGGGACAGGGGTACCAGATACGCAGTATTTT.

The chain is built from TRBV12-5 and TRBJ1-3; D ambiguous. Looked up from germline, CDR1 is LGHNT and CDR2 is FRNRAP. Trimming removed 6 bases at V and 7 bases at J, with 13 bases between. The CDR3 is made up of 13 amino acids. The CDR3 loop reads CASGSRGLNTIYF. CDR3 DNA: TGTGCTAGTGGCTCTCGAGGACTGAACACCATATATTTT.

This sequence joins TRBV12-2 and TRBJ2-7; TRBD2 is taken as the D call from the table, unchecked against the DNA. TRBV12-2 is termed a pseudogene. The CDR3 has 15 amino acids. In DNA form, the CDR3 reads TGTGCAAGTCGCTTAGCCAAGCGGGTTTCCTACGAGCAGTACTTC. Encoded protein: CASRLAKRVSYEQYF.

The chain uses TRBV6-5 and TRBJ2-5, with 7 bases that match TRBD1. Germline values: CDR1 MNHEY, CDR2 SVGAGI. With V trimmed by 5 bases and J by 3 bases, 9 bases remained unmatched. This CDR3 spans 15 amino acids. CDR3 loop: CASSPRDRGEETQYF. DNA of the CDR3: TGTGCCAGCAGTCCCCGGGACAGAGGGGAAGAGACCCAGTACTTC.

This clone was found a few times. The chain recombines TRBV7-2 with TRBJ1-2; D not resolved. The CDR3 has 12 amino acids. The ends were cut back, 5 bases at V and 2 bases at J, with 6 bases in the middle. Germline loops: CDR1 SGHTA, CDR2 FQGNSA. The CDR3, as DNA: TGTGCCAGCAGCCGCGGCAACTATGGCTACACCTTC. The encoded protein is CASSRGNYGYTF.

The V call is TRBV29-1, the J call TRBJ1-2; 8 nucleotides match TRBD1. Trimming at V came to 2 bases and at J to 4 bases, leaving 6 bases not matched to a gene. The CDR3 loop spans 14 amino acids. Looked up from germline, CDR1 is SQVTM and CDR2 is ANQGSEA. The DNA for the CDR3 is TGCAGCGTTGAAATGGTCGGGACAGGCTATGGCTACACCTTC. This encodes CSVEMVGTGYGYTF.

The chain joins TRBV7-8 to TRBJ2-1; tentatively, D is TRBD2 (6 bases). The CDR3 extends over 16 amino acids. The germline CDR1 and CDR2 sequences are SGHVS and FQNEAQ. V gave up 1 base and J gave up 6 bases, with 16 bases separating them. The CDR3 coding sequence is TGTGCCAGCAGCTTAGATTCGCGGGGCGGACCCAATGAGCAGTTCTTC. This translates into CASSLDSRGGPNEQFF.

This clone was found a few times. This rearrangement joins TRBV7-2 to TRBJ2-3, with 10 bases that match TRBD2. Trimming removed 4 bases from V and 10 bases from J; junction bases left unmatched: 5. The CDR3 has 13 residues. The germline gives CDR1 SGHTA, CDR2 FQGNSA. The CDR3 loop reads CASSSSGGIAQYF. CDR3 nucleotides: TGTGCCAGCAGCTCTAGCGGGGGTATTGCGCAGTATTTT.

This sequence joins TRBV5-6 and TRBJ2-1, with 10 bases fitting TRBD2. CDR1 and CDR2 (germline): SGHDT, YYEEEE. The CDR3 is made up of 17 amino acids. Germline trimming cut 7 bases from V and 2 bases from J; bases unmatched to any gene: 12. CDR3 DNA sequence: TGTGCCAGCGCCCCCTTTAGCGGGGGGCTAACCTACAATGAGCAGTTCTTC. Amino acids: CASAPFSGGLTYNEQFF.

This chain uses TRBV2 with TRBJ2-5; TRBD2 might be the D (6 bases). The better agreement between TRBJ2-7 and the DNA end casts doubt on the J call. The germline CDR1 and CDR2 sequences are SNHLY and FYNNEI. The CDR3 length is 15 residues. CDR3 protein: CASNSGGTGYDEQYF. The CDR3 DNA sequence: TGTGCCAGCAACAGCGGCGGGACTGGATACGACGAGCAGTACTTC.

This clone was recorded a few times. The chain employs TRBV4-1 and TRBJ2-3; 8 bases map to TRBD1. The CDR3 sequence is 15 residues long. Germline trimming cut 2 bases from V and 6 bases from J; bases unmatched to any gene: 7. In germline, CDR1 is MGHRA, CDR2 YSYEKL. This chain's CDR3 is CASSQQTGATDTQYF. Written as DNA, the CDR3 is TGCGCCAGCAGCCAACAGACAGGGGCCACGGATACGCAGTATTTT.

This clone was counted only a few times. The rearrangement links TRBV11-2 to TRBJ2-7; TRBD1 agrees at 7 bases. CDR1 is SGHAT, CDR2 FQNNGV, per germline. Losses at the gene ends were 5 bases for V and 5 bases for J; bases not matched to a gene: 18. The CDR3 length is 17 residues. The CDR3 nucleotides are TGTGCCAGCAGCCCTAGGCGCTCACAGGGGATATTGAACGAGCAGTACTTC. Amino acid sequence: CASSPRRSQGILNEQYF.